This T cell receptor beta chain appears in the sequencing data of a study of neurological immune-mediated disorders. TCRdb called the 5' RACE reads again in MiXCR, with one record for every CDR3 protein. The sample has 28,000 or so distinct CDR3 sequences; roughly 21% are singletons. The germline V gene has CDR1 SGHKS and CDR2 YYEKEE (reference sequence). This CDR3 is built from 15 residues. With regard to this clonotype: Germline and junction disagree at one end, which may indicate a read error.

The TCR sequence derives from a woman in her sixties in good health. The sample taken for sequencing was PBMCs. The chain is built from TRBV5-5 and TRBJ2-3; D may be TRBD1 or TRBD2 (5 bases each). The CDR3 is CASSIRGDVADTEYF. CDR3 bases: TGTGCCAGCAGTATTAGAGGGGATGTAGCAGATACGGAGTATTTT.